The text below deals with one T cell receptor (beta chain). Its cognate antigen is unknown. The data are from a study of identical twins. Study findings and constraints: The study reached conclusions through statistical analysis that was cross-sectional, not following the same donors.

Germline-derived CDR1 and CDR2 are SGHAT and FQDESV (reference sequence). This CDR3 comprises 18 residues. V was clipped by 5 bases and J by 0 bases, with 23 bases between them. TCRdb used MiXCR to reprocess the 5' RACE reads, holding one entry per CDR3 protein. The sample includes hundreds of thousands of distinct CDR3 sequences, 12% of them seen just once. This sample was also put to use in a study of yellow fever vaccine responses in identical twins.

The gene calls are TRBV11-1 and TRBJ2-7, with D perhaps being TRBD1 or TRBD2 (8 bases each). Specimen: PBMCs. This TCR came from a woman under 30 in good health. The CDR3 DNA is TGTGCCAGCAGCCCGTTCCAGGGGGCGAGCGGGAGCTCCTACGAGCAGTACTTC. Encoded protein: CASSPFQGASGSSYEQYF.